This T cell receptor (beta chain) was identified in a study of CD8 T cells in Susac syndrome. TEMRA cells were FACS-enriched, with CD8+ and CD4+ T cells isolated negatively. Trimming took off 0 bases at V and 4 bases at J, with 13 bases between the two ends. Germline V gene lookup returns CDR1 SEHNR and CDR2 FQNEAQ (reference sequence). The CDR3 covers 16 residues. Random hexamers served to reverse transcribe about 0.5 to 1 ug RNA. Coverage of TCR beta CDR3 amplification by immunoSEQ multiplex PCR extended to 54 Vbeta and 13 Jbeta. TCRdb re-derived calls from the immunoSEQ multiplex PCR reads in MiXCR, one entry per CDR3 protein. This table has 250,000 to 300,000 distinct CDR3 sequences, over 75% appearing once.

The chain is built from TRBV7-9 and TRBJ2-1, with a possible D match to TRBD2 (5 bases). The TCR sequence derives from a human donor with multiple sclerosis. Sample: CD8+ T cells from PBMCs. This chain's CDR3 is CASSLAGISFYNEQFF. The DNA for the CDR3 is TGTGCCAGCAGCTTAGCCGGGATCTCCTTTTACAATGAGCAGTTCTTC.